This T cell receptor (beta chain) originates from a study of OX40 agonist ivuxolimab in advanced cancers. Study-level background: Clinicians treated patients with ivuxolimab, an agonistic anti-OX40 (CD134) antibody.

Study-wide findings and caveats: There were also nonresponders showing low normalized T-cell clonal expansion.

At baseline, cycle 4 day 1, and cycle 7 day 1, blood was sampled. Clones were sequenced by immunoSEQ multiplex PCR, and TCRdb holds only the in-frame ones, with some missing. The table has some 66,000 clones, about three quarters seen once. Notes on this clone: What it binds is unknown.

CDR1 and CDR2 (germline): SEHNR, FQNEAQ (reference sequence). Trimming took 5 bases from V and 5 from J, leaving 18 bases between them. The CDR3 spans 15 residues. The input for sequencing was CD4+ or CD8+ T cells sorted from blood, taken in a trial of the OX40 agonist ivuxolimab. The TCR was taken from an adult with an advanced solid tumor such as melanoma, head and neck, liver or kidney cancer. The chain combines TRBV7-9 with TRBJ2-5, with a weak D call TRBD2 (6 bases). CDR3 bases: TGTGCCAGCAGCCACGAAGCCGGGGGTTCGGAGACCCAGTACTTC. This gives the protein CASSHEAGGSETQYF. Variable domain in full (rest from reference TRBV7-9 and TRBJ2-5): DTGVSQNPRHKITKRGQNVTFRCDPISEHNRLYWYRQTLGQGPEFLTYFQNEAQLEKSRLLSDRFSAERPKGSFSTLEIQRTEQGDSAMYLCASSHEAGGSETQYFGPGTRLLVL.